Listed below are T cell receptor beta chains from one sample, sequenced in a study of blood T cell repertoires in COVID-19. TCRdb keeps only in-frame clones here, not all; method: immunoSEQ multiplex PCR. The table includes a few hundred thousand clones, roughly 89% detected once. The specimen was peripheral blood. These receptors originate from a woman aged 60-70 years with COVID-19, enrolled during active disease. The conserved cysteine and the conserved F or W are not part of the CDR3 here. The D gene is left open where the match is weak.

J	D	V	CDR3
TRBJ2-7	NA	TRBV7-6	ASSSGLTRSYEQY
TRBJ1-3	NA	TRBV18	ASSPNLQGSGNTIY
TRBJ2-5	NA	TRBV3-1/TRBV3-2	ASSPRTKETQY
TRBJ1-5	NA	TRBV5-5	ASSFGGPGWAQH
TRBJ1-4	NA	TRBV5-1	ASSLGSTNEKLF
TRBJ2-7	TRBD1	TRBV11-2	ASSYTGERRAEQY
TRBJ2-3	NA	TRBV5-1	ASSLAGTSTDTQY
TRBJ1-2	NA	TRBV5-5	ASTESGQAWGLYGYT
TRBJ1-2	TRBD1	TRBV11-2	ASSGQGLSYGYT
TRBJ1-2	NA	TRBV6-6	ASSLYIEVGQGQYGYT
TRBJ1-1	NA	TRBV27	ASSLYPGDTEAF
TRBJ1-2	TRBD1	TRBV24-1	ATRGQGATGYT
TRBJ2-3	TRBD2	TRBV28	ASRGSGGPSTQY
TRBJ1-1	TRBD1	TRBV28	ASSFSRTGATEAF
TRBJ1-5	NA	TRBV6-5	ASGATSQPQH
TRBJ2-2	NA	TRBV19	ASSIVRQGNTGELF
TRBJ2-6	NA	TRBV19	ASSRGAAGANVLT
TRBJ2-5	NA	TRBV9	ASSVEGVGETQY
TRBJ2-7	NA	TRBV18	ASSPLTGITYEQY
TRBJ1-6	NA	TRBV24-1	ATSELIRRGSPNSPLH
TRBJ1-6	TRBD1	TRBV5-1	ASSSTGTGGMDLH
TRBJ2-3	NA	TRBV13	ASSLAPGGTDTQY
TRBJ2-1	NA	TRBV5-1	ASSQPDSSLLNEQF
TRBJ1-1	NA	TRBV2	ASSGPLTGNTEAF
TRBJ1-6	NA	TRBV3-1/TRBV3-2	ASRPDSGGNSPLH
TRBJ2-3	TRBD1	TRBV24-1	ATSDLSGTGLTDTQY
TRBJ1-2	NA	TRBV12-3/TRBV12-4	ASSSPRGYGYT
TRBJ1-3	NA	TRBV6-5	ASSLISGNTIY
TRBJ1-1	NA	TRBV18	ASSLQGMGTEAF
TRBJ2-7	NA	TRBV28	ASSPRAHEQY
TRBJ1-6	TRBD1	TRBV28	ASRSRGLVTYNSPLH
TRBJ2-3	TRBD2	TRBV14	ASSLRLAGTDTQY
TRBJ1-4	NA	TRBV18	ASSPPTDSLEKLF
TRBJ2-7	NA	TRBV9	ASSDSNEQY
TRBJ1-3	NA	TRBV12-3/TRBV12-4	ASGAGRRNTIY
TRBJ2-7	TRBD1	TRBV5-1	ASSAGQGAHEQY
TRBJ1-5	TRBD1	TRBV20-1	SASPTGTGGAGDQPQH
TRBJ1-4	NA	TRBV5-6	ASSRYPEEKLF
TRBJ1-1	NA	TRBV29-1	SVDRNTEAF
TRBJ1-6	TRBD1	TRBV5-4	ASSSRTGVNSPLH
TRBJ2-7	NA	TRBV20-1	SASRGQRSYEQY
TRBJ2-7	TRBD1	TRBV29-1	SVEGQGREQY
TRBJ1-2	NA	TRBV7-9	ASSLGHLYGYT
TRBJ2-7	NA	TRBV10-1	ASSECPDINYEQY
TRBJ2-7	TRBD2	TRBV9	ASSAGVSGVITYEQY
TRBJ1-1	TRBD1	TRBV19	ASSLYGTANTEAF
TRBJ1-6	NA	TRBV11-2	ASSLQQGLNSPLH
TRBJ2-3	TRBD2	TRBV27	ASSLVGGGAISQY
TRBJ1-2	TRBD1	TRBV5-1	ASSLGTGIKGYT
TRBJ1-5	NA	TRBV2	ASSEDLYSNQPQH
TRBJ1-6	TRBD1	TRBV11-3	ASSLGTGSLH
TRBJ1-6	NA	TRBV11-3	ASSFGRTASPLH
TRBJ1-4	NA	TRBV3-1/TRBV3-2	ASSHRRLYGSENEKLF
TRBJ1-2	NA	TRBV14	ASSLRGLGGYT
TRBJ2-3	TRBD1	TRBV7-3	ASSPGQGMADTQY
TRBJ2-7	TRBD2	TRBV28	ASSPGGGPFYEQY
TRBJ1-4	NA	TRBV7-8	ASSRTQGTANEKLF
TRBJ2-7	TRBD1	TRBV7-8	ASSEWDRDYEQY
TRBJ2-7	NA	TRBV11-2	ASSLQGRGAAEQY
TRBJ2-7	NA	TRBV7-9	ASRRDTRYEQY